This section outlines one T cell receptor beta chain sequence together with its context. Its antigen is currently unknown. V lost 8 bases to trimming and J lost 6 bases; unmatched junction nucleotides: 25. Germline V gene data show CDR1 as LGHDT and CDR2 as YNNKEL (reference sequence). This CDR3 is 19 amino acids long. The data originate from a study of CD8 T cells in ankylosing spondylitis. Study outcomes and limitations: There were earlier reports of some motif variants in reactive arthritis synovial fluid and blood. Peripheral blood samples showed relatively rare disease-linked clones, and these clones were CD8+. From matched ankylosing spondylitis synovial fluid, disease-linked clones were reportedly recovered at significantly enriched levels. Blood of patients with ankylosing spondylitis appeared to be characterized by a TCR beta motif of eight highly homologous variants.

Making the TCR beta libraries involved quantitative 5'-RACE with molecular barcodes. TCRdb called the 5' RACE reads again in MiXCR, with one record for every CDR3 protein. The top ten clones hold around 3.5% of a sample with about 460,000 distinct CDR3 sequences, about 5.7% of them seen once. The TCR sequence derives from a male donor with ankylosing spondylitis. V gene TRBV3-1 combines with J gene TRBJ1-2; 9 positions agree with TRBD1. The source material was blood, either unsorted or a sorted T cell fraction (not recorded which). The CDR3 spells CASSKGVPWGQGRKNGYTF. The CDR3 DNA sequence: TGTGCCAGCTCCAAAGGGGTCCCTTGGGGACAGGGAAGAAAGAATGGCTACACCTTC.